This T cell receptor beta chain originates from a study of blood T cell repertoires in COVID-19. Study in general: Nucleic acid was either cDNA or gDNA, and it came from T cells, B-cell-depleted T cells, or PBMCs.

The table came from immunoSEQ multiplex PCR; TCRdb's copy has only in-frame clones and leaves some out. In the table there are some 250,000 clones, approximately 88% of which are singletons. The CDR3 loop spans 16 amino acids. Germline-derived CDR1 and CDR2 are SGDLS and YYNGEE. The V and J ends lost 0 bases and 4 bases, in that order; junction bases with no gene match: 2. The rearrangement links TRBV9 to TRBJ2-2; 11 nucleotides line up with TRBD2. Sequencing was carried out using peripheral blood. The clonotype originates from a woman between 25 and 40 years old with acute or convalescent COVID-19. CDR3 region: CASSVDTSGSTGELFF. In DNA form, the CDR3 reads TGTGCCAGCAGCGTAGATACTAGCGGGAGCACCGGGGAGCTGTTTTTT.